This T cell receptor (beta chain) was profiled in a study of blood T cell repertoires in COVID-19. Overall study context: PBMCs, B-cell-depleted T cells, or T cells were the source of the cDNA or gDNA that made up the material.

Germline V lookup: CDR1 LNHDA, CDR2 SQIVND (reference sequence). The CDR3 is 15 residues long. V lost 7 bases to trimming and J lost 4 bases; unmatched junction nucleotides: 9. Profiled with immunoSEQ multiplex PCR; TCRdb holds only in-frame clones, not every one. The sample has around 150,000 clones, 80% to 90% seen once; the top ten hold roughly a tenth. The chain links TRBV19 to TRBJ2-1; 8 bases map to TRBD2. The TCR sequence derives from a man aged 60 to 69 with active or convalescent COVID-19. The sequenced sample was peripheral blood. CDR3 sequence: CASIGRGGPYNEQFF. CDR3 nucleotides: TGTGCCAGTATCGGGAGGGGGGGACCTTACAATGAGCAGTTCTTC.